This T cell receptor beta chain was observed in a study of cytomegalovirus exposure and HLA in healthy donors. The donors belonged to the approximately 120-subject validation cohort, separate from the roughly 650-subject first cohort. The CDR3 extends over 11 amino acids. The V end was cut by 1 base, the J end by 5 bases, with 5 bases between. Germline-derived CDR1 and CDR2 are GTSNPN and SVGIG (reference sequence). Here immunoSEQ multiplex PCR was the method, and the copy in TCRdb shows in-frame clones only, minus some. This table has roughly 220,000 clones, over 80% appearing once. Sequenced input: PBMCs. This chain joins TRBV30 and TRBJ2-5, with D uncertain. The receptor was derived from a woman aged 25 to 45 in good health and CMV-seropositive. Written as DNA, the CDR3 is TGTGCCTGGAGTGCTCCGGAGACCCAGTACTTC. It is translated as CAWSAPETQYF.